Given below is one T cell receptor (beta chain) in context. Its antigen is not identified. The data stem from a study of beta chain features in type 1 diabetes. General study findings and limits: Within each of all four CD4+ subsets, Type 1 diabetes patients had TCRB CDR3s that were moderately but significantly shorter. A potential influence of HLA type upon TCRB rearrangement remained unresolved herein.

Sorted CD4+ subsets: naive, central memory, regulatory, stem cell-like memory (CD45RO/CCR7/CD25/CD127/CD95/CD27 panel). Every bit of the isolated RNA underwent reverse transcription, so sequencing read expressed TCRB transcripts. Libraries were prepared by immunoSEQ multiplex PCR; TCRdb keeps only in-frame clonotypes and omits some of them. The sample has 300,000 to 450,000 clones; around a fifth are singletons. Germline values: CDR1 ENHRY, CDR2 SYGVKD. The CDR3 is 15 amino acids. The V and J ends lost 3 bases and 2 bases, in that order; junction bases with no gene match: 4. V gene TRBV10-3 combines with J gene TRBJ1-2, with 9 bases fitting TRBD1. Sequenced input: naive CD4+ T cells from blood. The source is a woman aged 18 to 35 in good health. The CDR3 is CAISDDRGKNYGYTF. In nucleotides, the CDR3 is TGTGCCATCAGTGATGACAGGGGGAAGAACTATGGCTACACCTTC.